Described below is a single TCR beta chain sequence and its context. This sample stems from a study of blood T cell repertoires in COVID-19. In the original analysis: Estimation of nucleated cell counts relied on the amplification of reference gene primers. The repertoire was sequenced with immunoSEQ multiplex PCR; TCRdb's copy has only in-frame clones and lacks some. V, J and clone size derive from that table, while D and trimming were established from the DNA sequence. The sample carries around 280,000 clones, 70% to 90% recorded once. Germline CDR1 is MNHEY and CDR2 is SVGAGI. The CDR3 totals 15 residues. V trimming: 6 bases; J trimming: 5 bases; junction bases outside the gene matches: 13.

This receptor was taken from a young woman who had recovered from COVID-19. Material: peripheral blood. This chain links TRBV6-5 with TRBJ2-7, with 7 bases aligning to TRBD1. The CDR3 DNA is TGTGCCAGCAGACCTCCACGAGAGGGGGCGAACGAGCAGTACTTC. Its translation is CASRPPREGANEQYF.